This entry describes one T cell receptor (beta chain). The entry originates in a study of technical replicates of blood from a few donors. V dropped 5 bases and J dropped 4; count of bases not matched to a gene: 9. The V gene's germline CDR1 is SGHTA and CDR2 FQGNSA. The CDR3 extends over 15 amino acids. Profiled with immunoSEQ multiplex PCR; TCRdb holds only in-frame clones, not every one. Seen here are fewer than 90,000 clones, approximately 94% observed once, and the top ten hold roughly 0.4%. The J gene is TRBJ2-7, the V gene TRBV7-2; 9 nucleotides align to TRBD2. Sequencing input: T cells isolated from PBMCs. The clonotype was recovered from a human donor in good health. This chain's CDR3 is CASSPRLAETYEQYF. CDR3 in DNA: TGTGCCAGCAGCCCCAGACTAGCGGAGACTTACGAGCAGTACTTC.